This T cell receptor beta chain was observed in a study of Tregs in tolerant kidney transplant recipients. About the research overall: Mixed chimerism was transient after nonmyeloablative marrow transplants from related graft donors. Study-level findings and limits: In tolerant patients, donor-specific Tregs outgrew total Tregs, suggesting antigen-driven expansion. The most relevant donor-specific Treg TCRbeta repertoire apparently came from expansion with activated donor B cells.

An overnight rest at 37°C with about 220 IU/ml IL-2 preceded regulatory T cell sorting from thawed PBMCs. CDR1 SGHAT and CDR2 FQNNGV come from the germline V gene. The CDR3 spans 12 residues. V was cut by 5 bases and J by 10 bases, with 12 bases left in between. Assay used: immunoSEQ multiplex PCR; TCRdb lists only in-frame clones, some missing. The top ten hold 0.34% of the sample, which has just under 65,000 clones, around 98% seen once. For this clone: Its target is not known.

The origin of this receptor is a human donor who received a combined kidney and bone marrow transplant. The chain employs TRBV11-2 and TRBJ2-4; a possible D gene is TRBD1 (5 bases). The sequencing used Tregs from blood, collected before the transplant. The CDR3 coding sequence is TGTGCCAGCAGCCTCACTGGGGCAATTCAGTACTTC. This encodes CASSLTGAIQYF.